This T cell receptor (beta chain) was found in a study of human thymus T cells. Germline V gene data show CDR1 as MNHNY and CDR2 as SVGAGI (reference sequence). This CDR3 is 14 amino acids long. Trimming pared 6 bases from V and 8 bases from J, leaving 17 bases between. Corrective heart surgery yielded resections, and these provided the thymus tissue. Donor material was obtained from healthy Finnish infants undergoing corrective surgery for congenital heart defects. Some clones are missing from TCRdb's copy, which holds only in-frame ones; the method was immunoSEQ multiplex PCR. The sample records tens of thousands of clones, 85% to 95% being singletons.

Sequenced: thymus tissue. The receptor comes from a girl under three years old with a congenital heart defect but otherwise immunologically healthy. J is TRBJ2-1 and V is TRBV6-6; the D gene is possibly TRBD2 (6 bases). CDR3 sequence reads: CASSHPSPGDEQFF. The CDR3 DNA follows: TGTGCCAGCAGCCACCCGAGCCCGGGGGATGAGCAGTTCTTC.